The source of this TCR beta chain is a study of monozygotic twins with inflammatory bowel disease. Comment on this clonotype: The antigen is unknown.

Study conclusions and caveats: Healthy co-twins showed greater TCRbeta diversity (inverse Simpson) than IBD patients.

Germline CDR1 reads MNHEY; CDR2 reads SVGAGI. CDR3 length: 15 residues. Total RNA input per TCR library was roughly 3,800 ng. One entry per CDR3 protein, without DNA, is what TCRdb gives after re-calling the 5' RACE reads. The sample's table shows 80,000 or so distinct CDR3 sequences. Source material: blood. This receptor was identified in a human donor with ulcerative colitis or Crohn's disease, or a healthy co-twin of an affected twin (not recorded which). The rearrangement joins TRBV6-5 to TRBJ1-2; TCRdb's D call of TRBD1 is untestable without DNA. CDR3 loop: CAVRDRVTTSYGYTF.